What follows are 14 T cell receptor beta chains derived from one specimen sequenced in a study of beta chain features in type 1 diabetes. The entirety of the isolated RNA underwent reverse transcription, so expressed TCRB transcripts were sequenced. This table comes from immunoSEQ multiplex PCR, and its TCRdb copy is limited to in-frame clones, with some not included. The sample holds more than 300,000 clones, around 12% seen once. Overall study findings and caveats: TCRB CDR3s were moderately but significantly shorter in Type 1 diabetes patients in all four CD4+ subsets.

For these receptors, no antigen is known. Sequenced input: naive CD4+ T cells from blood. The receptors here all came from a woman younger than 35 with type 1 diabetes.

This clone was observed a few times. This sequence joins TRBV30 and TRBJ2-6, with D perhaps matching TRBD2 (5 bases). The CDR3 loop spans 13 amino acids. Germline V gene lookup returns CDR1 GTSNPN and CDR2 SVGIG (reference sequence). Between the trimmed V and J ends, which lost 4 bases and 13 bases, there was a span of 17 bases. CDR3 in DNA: TGTGCCTGGACAAAGCGGCTAGTAAATGTCCTGACTTTC. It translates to CAWTKRLVNVLTF.

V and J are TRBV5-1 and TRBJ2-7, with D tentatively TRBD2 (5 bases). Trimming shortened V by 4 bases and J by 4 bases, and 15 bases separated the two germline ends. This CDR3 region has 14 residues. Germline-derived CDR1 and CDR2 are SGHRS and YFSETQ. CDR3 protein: CASSPPRSGYEQYF. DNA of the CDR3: TGCGCCAGCAGCCCGCCCCGGTCGGGGTACGAGCAGTACTTC.

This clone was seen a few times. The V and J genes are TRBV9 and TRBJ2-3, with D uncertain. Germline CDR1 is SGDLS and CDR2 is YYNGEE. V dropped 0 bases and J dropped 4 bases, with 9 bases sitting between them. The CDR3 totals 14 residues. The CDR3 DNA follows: TGTGCCAGCAGCGTAGATGGCAGCGCAGATACGCAGTATTTT. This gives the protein CASSVDGSADTQYF.

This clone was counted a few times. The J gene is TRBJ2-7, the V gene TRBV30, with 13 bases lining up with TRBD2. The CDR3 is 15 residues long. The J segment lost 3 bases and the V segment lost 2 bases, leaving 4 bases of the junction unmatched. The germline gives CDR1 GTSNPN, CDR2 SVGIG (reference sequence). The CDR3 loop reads CAWSPGTSGDYEQYF. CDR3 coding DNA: TGTGCCTGGAGTCCCGGGACTAGCGGGGACTACGAGCAGTACTTC.

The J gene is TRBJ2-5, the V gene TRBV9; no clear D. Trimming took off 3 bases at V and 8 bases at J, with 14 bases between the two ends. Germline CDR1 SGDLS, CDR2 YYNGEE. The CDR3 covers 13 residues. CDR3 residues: CASSADHIATQYF. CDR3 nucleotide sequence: TGTGCCAGCAGCGCAGACCACATAGCTACCCAGTACTTC.

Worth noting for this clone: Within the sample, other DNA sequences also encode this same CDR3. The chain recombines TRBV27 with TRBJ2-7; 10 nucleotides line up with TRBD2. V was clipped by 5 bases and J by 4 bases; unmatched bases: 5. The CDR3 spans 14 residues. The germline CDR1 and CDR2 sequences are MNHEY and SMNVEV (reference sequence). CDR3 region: CASSQAGGPYEQYF. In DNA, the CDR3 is TGTGCCAGCAGTCAAGCGGGAGGGCCGTACGAGCAGTACTTC.

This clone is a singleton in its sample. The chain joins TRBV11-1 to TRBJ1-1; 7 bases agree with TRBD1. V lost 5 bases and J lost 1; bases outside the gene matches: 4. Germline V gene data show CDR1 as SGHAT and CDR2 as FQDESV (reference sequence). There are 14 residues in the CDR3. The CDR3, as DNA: TGTGCCAGCAGCACCGGGACAGCGAACACTGAAGCTTTCTTT. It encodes CASSTGTANTEAFF.

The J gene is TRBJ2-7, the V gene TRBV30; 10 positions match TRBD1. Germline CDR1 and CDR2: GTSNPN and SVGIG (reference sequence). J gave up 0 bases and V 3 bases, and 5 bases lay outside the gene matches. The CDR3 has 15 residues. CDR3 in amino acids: CAWSRQGAVSYEQYF. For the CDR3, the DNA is TGTGCCTGGAGCCGACAGGGGGCAGTCTCCTACGAGCAGTACTTC.

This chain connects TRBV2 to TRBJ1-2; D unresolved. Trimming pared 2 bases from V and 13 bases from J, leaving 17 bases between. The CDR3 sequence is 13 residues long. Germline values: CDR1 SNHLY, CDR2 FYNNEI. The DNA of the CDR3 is TGTGCCAGCAGTGAACGTGTCACCCCTCGGGGCACCTTC. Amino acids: CASSERVTPRGTF.

The CDR3 spells CASSLAPGGTKETQYF. The CDR3, as DNA: TGTGCCAGCAGCTTAGCCCCGGGGGGGACGAAAGAGACCCAGTACTTC. The chain is built from TRBV7-2 and TRBJ2-5; TRBD2 agrees at 8 bases. Trimming removed 0 bases from V and 3 bases from J; junction bases left unmatched: 6. Germline V gives CDR1 SGHTA, CDR2 FQGNSA. The CDR3 runs 16 residues.

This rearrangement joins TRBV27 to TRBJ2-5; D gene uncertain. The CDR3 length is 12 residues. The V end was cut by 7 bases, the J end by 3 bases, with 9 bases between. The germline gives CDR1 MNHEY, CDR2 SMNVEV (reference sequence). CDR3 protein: CASTLREETQYF. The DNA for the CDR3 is TGTGCCAGCACCCTCCGGGAAGAGACCCAGTACTTC.

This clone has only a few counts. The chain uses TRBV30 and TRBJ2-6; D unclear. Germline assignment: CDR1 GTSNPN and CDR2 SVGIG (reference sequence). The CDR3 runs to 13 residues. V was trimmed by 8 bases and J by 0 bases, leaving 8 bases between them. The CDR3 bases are TGTGCCGGAACAGCCTCTGGGGCCAACGTCCTGACTTTC. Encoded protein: CAGTASGANVLTF. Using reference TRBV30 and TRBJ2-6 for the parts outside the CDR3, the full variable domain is SQTIHQWPATLVQPVGSPLSLECTVEGTSNPNLYWYRQAAGRGLQLLFYSVGIGQISSEVPQNLSASRPQDRQFILSSKKLLLSDSGFYLCAGTASGANVLTFGAGSRLTVL.

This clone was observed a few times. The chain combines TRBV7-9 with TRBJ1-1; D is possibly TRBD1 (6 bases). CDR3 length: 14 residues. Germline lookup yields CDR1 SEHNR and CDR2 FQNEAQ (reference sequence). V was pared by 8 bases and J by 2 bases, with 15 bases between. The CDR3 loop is CASATGSGNTEAFF. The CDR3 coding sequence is TGTGCCAGCGCCACAGGGTCGGGAAACACTGAAGCTTTCTTT. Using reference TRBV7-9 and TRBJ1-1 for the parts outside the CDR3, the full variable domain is DTGVSQNPRHKITKRGQNVTFRCDPISEHNRLYWYRQTLGQGPEFLTYFQNEAQLEKSRLLSDRFSAERPKGSFSTLEIQRTEQGDSAMYLCASATGSGNTEAFFGQGTRLTVV.

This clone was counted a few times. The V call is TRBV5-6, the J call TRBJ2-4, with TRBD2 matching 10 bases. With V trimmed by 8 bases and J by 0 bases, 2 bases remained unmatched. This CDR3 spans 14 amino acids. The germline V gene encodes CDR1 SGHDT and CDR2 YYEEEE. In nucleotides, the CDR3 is TGTGCCAGTCGGACTAGCGGAGCCAAAAACATTCAGTACTTC. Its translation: CASRTSGAKNIQYF.